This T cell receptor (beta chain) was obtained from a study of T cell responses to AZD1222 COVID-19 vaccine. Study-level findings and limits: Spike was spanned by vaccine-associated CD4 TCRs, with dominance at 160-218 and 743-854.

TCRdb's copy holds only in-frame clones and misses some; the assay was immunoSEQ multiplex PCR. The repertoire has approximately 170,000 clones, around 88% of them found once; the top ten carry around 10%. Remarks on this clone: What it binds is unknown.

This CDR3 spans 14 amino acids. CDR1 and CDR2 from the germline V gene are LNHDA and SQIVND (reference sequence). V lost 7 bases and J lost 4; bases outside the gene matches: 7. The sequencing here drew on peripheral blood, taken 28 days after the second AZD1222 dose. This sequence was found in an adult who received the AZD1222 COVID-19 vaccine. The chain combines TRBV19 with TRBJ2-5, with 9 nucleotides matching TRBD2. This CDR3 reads CASTGLAGVETQYF. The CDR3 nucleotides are TGTGCCAGTACGGGACTAGCCGGGGTAGAGACCCAGTACTTC. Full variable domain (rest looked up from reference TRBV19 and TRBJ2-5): DGGITQSPKYLFRKEGQNVTLSCEQNLNHDAMYWYRQDPGQGLRLIYYSQIVNDFQKGDIAEGYSVSREKKESFPLTVTSAQKNPTAFYLCASTGLAGVETQYFGPGTRLLVL.